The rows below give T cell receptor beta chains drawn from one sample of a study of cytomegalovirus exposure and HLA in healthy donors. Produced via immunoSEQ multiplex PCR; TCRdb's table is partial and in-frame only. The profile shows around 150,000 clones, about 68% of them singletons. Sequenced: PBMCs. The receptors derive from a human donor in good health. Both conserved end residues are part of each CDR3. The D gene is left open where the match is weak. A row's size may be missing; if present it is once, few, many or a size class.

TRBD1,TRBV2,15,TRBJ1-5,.,TGTGCCAGCAGTGGGACAGGTTATAGCAATCAGCCCCAGCATTTT,CASSGTGYSNQPQHF
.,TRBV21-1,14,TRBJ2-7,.,TGTGCCAGCAGCAATGTGACAGGGGAGTACGAGCAGTACTTC,CASSNVTGEYEQYF
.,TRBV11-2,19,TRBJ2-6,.,TGTGCCAGCAGCCCCAATGGGTGGCAGGAATACTCTGGGGCCAACGTCCTGACTTTC,CASSPNGWQEYSGANVLTF
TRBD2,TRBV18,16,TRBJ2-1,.,TGTGCCAGCTCACCATCCGGGACTAGATCTTACAATGAGCAGTTCTTC,CASSPSGTRSYNEQFF
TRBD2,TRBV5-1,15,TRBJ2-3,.,TGCGCCAGCAGCTTGGGGCTAGCGGGAGCAGATACGCAGTATTTT,CASSLGLAGADTQYF
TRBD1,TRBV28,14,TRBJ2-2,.,TGTGCCAGCAGGCGGACAGGGGGAACCGGGGAGCTGTTTTTT,CASRRTGGTGELFF
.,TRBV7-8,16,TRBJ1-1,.,TGTGCCAGCAGCCAAAACCCGGGCTGGGAGGGGACTGAAGCTTTCTTT,CASSQNPGWEGTEAFF
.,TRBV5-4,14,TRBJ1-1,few,TGTGCCAGCAGAAAACAGGATCGGGACACTGAAGCTTTCTTT,CASRKQDRDTEAFF
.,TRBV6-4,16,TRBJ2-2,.,TGTGCCAGCAGTCGGTCGGAGGCACCGGGGACCGGGGAGCTGTTTTTT,CASSRSEAPGTGELFF
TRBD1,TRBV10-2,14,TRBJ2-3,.,TGCGCCAGCAGTGAAGAGGGGGCCACAGATACGCAGTATTTT,CASSEEGATDTQYF